Listed here is a single T cell receptor (beta chain). Per the germline V gene, CDR1 is SGHNT and CDR2 is YENEEA. J was trimmed by 5 bases and V by 5 bases; bases with no gene match: 10. The CDR3 consists of 18 residues. The record originates from a study of blood T cell repertoires in COVID-19. Study details: Some COVID-19 samples were acute and others convalescent; all came from the United States, Italy and Spain.

TCRdb's copy holds only in-frame clones and misses some; the assay was immunoSEQ multiplex PCR. The table lists 130,000 to 150,000 clones, about nine tenths of them singletons. The chain joins TRBV11-3 to TRBJ2-1; TRBD2 aligns across 15 bases. The receptor was isolated from a man aged 45-65 years who had recovered from COVID-19. The sample comprised peripheral blood. The chain's CDR3 is CASSRGTSGGPGDNEQFF. The CDR3 nucleotides read TGTGCCAGCAGCCGGGGGACTAGCGGGGGGCCCGGCGACAATGAGCAGTTCTTC.